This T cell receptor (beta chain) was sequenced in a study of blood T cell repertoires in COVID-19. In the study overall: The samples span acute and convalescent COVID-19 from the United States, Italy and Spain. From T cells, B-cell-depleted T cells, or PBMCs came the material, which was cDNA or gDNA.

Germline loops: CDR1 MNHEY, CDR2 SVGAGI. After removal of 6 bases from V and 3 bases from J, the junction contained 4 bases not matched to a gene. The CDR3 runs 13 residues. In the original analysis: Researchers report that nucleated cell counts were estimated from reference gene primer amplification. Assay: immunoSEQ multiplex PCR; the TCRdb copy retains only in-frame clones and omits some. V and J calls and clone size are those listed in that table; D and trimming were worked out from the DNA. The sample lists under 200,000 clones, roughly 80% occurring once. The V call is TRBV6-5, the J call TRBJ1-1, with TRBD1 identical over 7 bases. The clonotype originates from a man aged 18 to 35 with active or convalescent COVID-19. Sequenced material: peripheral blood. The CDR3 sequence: CASRPQGDTEAFF. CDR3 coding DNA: TGTGCCAGCAGGCCGCAGGGGGACACTGAAGCTTTCTTT.